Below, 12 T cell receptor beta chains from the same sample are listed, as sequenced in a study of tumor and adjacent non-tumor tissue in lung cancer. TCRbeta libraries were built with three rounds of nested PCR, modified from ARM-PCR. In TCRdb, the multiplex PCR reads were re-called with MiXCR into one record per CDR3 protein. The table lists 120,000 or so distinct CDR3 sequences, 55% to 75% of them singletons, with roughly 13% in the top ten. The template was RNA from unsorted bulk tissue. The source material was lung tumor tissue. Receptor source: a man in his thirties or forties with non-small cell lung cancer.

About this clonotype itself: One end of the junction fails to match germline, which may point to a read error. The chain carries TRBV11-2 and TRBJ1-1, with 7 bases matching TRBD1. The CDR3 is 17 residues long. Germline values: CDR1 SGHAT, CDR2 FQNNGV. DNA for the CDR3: TGTACCAGCAGCTTAGGGGGACAGTGGGGTGAGAACACTGAAGCTTTCTTT. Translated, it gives CTSSLGGQWGENTEAFF.

This chain's CDR3 is CAWSERDRKFF. The CDR3 nucleotides read TGTGCCTGGAGTGAACGGGACCGCAAGTTCTTC. This chain connects TRBV30 to TRBJ2-1, with D possibly called TRBD1 or TRBD2 (5 bases each). Germline lookup yields CDR1 GTSNPN and CDR2 SVGIG (reference sequence). The CDR3 has 11 residues. V dropped 1 base and J dropped 14 bases, with 12 bases sitting between them.

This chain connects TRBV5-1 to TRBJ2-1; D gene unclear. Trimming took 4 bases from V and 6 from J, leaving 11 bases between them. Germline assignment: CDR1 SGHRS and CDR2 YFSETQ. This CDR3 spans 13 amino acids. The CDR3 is CASSITGGNEQFF. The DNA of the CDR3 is TGCGCCAGCAGCATAACCGGTGGCAATGAGCAGTTCTTC.

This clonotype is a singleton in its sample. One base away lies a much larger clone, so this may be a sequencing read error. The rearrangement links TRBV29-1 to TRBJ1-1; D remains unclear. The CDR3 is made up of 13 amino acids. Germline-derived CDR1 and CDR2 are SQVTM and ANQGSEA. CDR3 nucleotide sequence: TGCAGGGTTGTAGCGTTAACGGGGACTGAAGCTTTCTTT. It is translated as CRVVALTGTEAFF.

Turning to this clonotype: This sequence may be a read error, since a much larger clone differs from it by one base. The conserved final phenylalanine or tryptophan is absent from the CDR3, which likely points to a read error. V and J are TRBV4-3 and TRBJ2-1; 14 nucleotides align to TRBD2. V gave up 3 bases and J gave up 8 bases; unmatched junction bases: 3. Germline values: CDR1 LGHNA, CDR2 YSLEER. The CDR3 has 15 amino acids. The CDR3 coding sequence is TGCGCCAGCAGCCAGGGGACTAGCGGGGGCGATGAGCAGTTCATC. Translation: CASSQGTSGGDEQFI.

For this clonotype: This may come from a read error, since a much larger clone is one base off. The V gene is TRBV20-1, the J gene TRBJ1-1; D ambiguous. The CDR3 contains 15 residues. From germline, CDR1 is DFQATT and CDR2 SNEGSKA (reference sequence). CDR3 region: CSARSRLGGNTGAFF. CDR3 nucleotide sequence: TGCAGTGCTAGAAGCCGTCTTGGAGGGAACACTGGAGCTTTCTTT.

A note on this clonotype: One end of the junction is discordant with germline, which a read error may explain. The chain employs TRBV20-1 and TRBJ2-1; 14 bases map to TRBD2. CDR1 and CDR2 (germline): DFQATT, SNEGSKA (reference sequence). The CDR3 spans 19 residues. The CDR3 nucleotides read TGCAGTGCTCGTGTTGGGACTAGCGGGAGAGATAACGCCTACAATGAGCTGTTCTTC. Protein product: CSARVGTSGRDNAYNELFF.

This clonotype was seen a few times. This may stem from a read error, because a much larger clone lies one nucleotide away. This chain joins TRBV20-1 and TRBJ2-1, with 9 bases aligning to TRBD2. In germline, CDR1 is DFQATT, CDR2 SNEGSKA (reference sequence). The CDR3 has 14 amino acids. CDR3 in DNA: TGCAATGCGGCGCGGGGGGGGCATGGGAATGAGCAGTTCTTC. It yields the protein CNAARGGHGNEQFF.

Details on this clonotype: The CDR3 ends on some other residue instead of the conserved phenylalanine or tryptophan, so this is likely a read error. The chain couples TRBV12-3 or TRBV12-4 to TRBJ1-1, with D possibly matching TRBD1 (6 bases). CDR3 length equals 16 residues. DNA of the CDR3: TGTGTCAGCAGTTTCACTGCAGGGGCGCATGACACTGAAGCTTTCCTT. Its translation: CVSSFTAGAHDTEAFL.

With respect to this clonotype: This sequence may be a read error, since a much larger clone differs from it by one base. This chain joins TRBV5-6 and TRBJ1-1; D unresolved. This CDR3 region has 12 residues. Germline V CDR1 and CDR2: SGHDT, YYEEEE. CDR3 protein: CASSLTRTEVFF. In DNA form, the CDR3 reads TGTGCCAGCAGCCTTACGAGGACTGAAGTTTTCTTT. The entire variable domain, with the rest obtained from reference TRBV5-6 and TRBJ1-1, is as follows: DAGVTQSPTHLIKTRGQQVTLRCSPKSGHDTVSWYQQALGQGPQFIFQYYEEEERQRGNFPDRFSGHQFPNYSSELNVNALLLGDSALYLCASSLTRTEVFFGQGTRLTVV.

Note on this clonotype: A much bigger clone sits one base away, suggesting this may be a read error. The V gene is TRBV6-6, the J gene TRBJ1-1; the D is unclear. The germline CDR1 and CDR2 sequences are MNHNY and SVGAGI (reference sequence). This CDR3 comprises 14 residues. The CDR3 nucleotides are TGTGCCAGCAGTTTGGTTGGCAGTAACATTGAAGCTTTCTTT. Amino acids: CASSLVGSNIEAFF.

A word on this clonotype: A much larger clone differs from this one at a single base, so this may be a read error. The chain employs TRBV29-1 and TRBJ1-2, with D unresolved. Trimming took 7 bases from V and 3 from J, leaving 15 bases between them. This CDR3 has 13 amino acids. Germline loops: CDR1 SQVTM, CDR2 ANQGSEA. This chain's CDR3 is CSALSGYHYGYTF. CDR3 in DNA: TGCAGCGCCCTCTCGGGGTACCACTATGGCTACACCTTC.